This TCR beta chain is from a study of graft-versus-host responses after intestinal transplantation. Study observations and caveats: Recipient marrow showed GvH clones, some seen first in ileum or blood.

Sequencing was performed with immunoSEQ multiplex PCR; in TCRdb, only in-frame clones are kept and a portion is missing. The sample lists about 21,000 clones; 50% to 70% were seen once. Labeling with CFSE marked roughly 200,000 responder cells, which were plated with roughly 200,000 irradiated, violet-dye-labeled stimulator cells. Responder cells that were proliferating and CFSE-low, both CD3+CD4+ and CD3+CD8+, were sorted after the reaction. Germline CDR1 is SEHNR and CDR2 is FQNEAQ (reference sequence). There are 14 residues in the CDR3. V lost 5 bases to trimming and J lost 5 bases, with 13 bases between them.

This sequence joins TRBV7-9 and TRBJ1-5; D is perhaps TRBD1 (6 bases). The material was alloreactive CD4+ T cells from a mixed lymphocyte reaction culture, obtained before intestinal transplant. As for subset: CFSE-low proliferating T cells sorted from roughly six-day pre-transplant mixed lymphocyte reaction (GvH or HvG direction). This receptor was obtained from a human patient who received an intestinal transplant. The chain's CDR3 is CASSPRGYDQPQHF. CDR3 DNA: TGTGCCAGCAGCCCCAGGGGTTACGATCAGCCCCAGCATTTT. Based on the CDR3 plus reference TRBV7-9 and TRBJ1-5, the full variable domain is DTGVSQNPRHKITKRGQNVTFRCDPISEHNRLYWYRQTLGQGPEFLTYFQNEAQLEKSRLLSDRFSAERPKGSFSTLEIQRTEQGDSAMYLCASSPRGYDQPQHFGDGTRLSIL.